Included here is one TCR beta chain sequence, with context. Living in 25 or so US areas, the participants were between roughly 18 and 95 years of age. This record belongs to a study of blood T cell repertoires in COVID-19. In the study overall: Acute and convalescent COVID-19 specimens originated in the United States, Italy and Spain.

In the authors' methods: Quantification of nucleated cells was approximated via reference gene primer amplification. Libraries were prepared by immunoSEQ multiplex PCR; TCRdb keeps only in-frame clonotypes and omits some of them. The DNA was the basis for D and trimming; V, J and clone size are from that table. The sample comprises 250,000 to 300,000 clones, roughly 89% of which are singletons, and 1.5% to 2% rests with the top ten. Sequenced: PBMCs or T cells enriched from blood (not recorded which). The receptor was isolated from a woman aged 40 to 55 who had recovered from COVID-19.

The CDR3: CASSSKDRGSNEQFF. Here the CDR3 DNA reads TGTGCCAGCAGTTCCAAGGACAGGGGAAGCAATGAGCAGTTCTTC. The chain is built from TRBV6-2 or TRBV6-3 and TRBJ2-1, with 9 bases lining up with TRBD1. Germline CDR1 is MNHEY and CDR2 is SVGEGT. The CDR3 has 15 residues. The V gene end was trimmed by 4 bases and the J gene end by 6 bases; junction bases not matched to a gene: 7.